The 11 T cell receptor beta chains reported below all come from one sample, sequenced in a study of blood T cell repertoires in COVID-19 (dated by TCRdb to between 2020 and 2021). The library was built by means of the immunoSEQ multiplex PCR assay. The table was pulled from immuneACCESS by TCRdb, which kept in-frame rearrangements only. Such tables lose some clones; where checked, under half of the loss comes from unresolved V genes, and the rest has no known cause. The sample table records 150,000 to 200,000 clones; roughly 90% of these occur just once. About 5.3% of the sample comes from the top ten. The sequencing sample was made of peripheral blood. The receptors originated from a young man with COVID-19, enrolled during active disease.

The chain has TRBV24-1 and TRBJ2-1, with TRBD2 matching over 10 bases. The V gene end was trimmed by 4 bases and the J gene end by 9 bases; junction bases not matched to a gene: 11. Germline lookup yields CDR1 KGHDR and CDR2 SFDVKD. CDR3 length: 16 amino acids. The DNA for the CDR3 is TGTGCCACCAGTGACCCCCAGCGGGAGGGGAGGGGTGAGCAGTTCTTC. This codes for CATSDPQREGRGEQFF.

This sequence joins TRBV18 and TRBJ2-7; 9 bases are a match to TRBD1. The junction had 5 bases not matched to a gene; V was cut back by 0 bases and J by 5 bases. This CDR3 region has 15 residues. Germline V gives CDR1 KGHSH, CDR2 LQKENI. The DNA of the CDR3 is TGTGCCAGCTCACCACCGGTACAGGGGGCCAACGAGCAGTACTTC. It is translated as CASSPPVQGANEQYF.

The rearrangement links TRBV30 to TRBJ2-7; 12 bases fit TRBD2. V lost 1 base, J lost 2 bases, and 3 bases stayed unmatched. The germline V gene encodes CDR1 GTSNPN and CDR2 SVGIG (reference sequence). CDR3 length equals 15 residues. CDR3 in DNA: TGTGCCTGGAGTGGACTAGCGGGAGTGACCTACGAGCAGTACTTC. This codes for CAWSGLAGVTYEQYF.

The rearrangement links TRBV14 to TRBJ2-1, with D tentatively TRBD2 (6 bases). V lost 3 bases and J lost 0, with 9 bases in between. The CDR3 sequence is 15 residues long. Germline loops: CDR1 SGHDN, CDR2 FVKESK. Here the CDR3 reads CASSQEGSSYNEQFF. DNA of the CDR3: TGTGCCAGCAGCCAGGAGGGCAGCTCCTACAATGAGCAGTTCTTC.

The genes are TRBV5-1 and TRBJ2-7, with 14 bases lining up with TRBD2. The CDR3 length is 15 residues. Germline V gives CDR1 SGHRS, CDR2 YFSETQ. With 4 bases clipped from V and 2 bases from J, the junction kept 2 bases outside the gene matches. The CDR3 coding sequence is TGCGCCAGCAGCCCGACTAGCGGGGGGGCCTACGAGCAGTACTTC. This gives the protein CASSPTSGGAYEQYF.

This chain uses TRBV7-3 with TRBJ2-7; 7 bases agree with TRBD1. The ends lost 1 base at V and 6 bases at J; junction bases unmatched: 3. This CDR3 region has 13 residues. In germline, CDR1 is SGHTA, CDR2 FQGTGA. The CDR3: CASSLMAGGEQYF. In nucleotides, the CDR3 is TGTGCCAGCAGCTTAATGGCAGGGGGCGAGCAGTACTTC.

This sequence joins TRBV6-1 and TRBJ1-5; 8 bases match TRBD1. The V segment lost 2 bases and the J segment 6 bases; nucleotides outside the gene matches: 9. CDR3 length: 16 residues. Germline CDR1 is MNHNS and CDR2 is SASEGT. CDR3 in DNA: TGTGCCAGCAGTGAACAGGGGGCAGTCGGTGGTCAGCCCCAGCATTTT. Its translation is CASSEQGAVGGQPQHF.

A single count supports this clone. V is TRBV4-3 and J is TRBJ2-1; TRBD2 is a possible D gene (5 bases). Germline CDR1 and CDR2: LGHNA and YSLEER. The CDR3 extends over 15 amino acids. V was shortened by 4 bases and J by 6 bases, with 16 bases between the two germline ends. This CDR3 reads CASSPGLPATNEQFF. CDR3 DNA sequence: TGCGCCAGCAGCCCAGGACTTCCAGCTACCAATGAGCAGTTCTTC.

This chain uses TRBV7-9 with TRBJ2-7, with 8 nucleotides matching TRBD1. The CDR3 runs 14 residues. Germline trimming cut 2 bases from V and 0 bases from J; bases unmatched to any gene: 0. Germline V CDR1 and CDR2: SEHNR, FQNEAQ (reference sequence). This CDR3 is CASSLQGASYEQYF. The DNA of the CDR3 is TGTGCCAGCAGCTTACAGGGGGCCTCCTACGAGCAGTACTTC.

The CDR3 sequence: CASSRTGTARMGEKLFF. The DNA for the CDR3 is TGTGCCAGCAGCCGAACAGGGACAGCTCGTATGGGGGAAAAACTGTTTTTT. The V call is TRBV6-6, the J call TRBJ1-4, with 7 bases lining up with TRBD1. The CDR3 is 17 amino acids. J was trimmed by 8 bases and V by 6 bases; bases with no gene match: 18. Germline V gene sequence: CDR1 MNHNY, CDR2 SVGAGI (reference sequence).

This chain connects TRBV7-8 to TRBJ1-1; TRBD1 aligns across 8 bases. V trimming: 1 base; J trimming: 4 bases; junction bases outside the gene matches: 2. Germline CDR1 and CDR2: SGHVS and FQNEAQ. The CDR3 consists of 14 residues. CDR3 protein: CASSLGTGSTEAFF. The CDR3 DNA reads TGTGCCAGCAGCTTAGGGACAGGGTCCACTGAAGCTTTCTTT. The whole variable domain, remainder taken from reference TRBV7-8 and TRBJ1-1, is GAGVSQSPRYKVAKRGQDVALRCDPISGHVSLFWYQQALGQGPEFLTYFQNEAQLDKSGLPSDRFFAERPEGSVSTLKIQRTQQEDSAVYLCASSLGTGSTEAFFGQGTRLTVV.